These 20 T cell receptor beta chains share one sample of origin, sequenced in a study of T-cell reconstitution after alpha-beta-depleted transplantation in children. The authors prepared the TCRbeta library with unique molecular identifiers. TCRdb itself ran the PCR reads through MiXCR, one entry per CDR3 protein. The sample lists 500,000 to 600,000 distinct CDR3 sequences; approximately 32% were seen once. Sequencing used PBMCs from the stem cell graft donor, obtained from the stem cell graft. The source of these receptors is a human donor who donated a stem cell graft to a child with aplastic anemia.

This clonotype was observed a handful of times. V is TRBV5-1 and J is TRBJ2-5; 7 bases map to TRBD1. Looked up from germline, CDR1 is SGHRS and CDR2 is YFSETQ. CDR3 length equals 12 residues. The V gene end was trimmed by 4 bases and the J gene end by 10 bases; junction bases not matched to a gene: 7. CDR3 region: CASSLQTGLQYF. The CDR3 bases are TGCGCCAGCAGCCTGCAGACAGGGCTCCAGTACTTC.

This clonotype was observed a few times. The V call is TRBV9, the J call TRBJ2-2, with TRBD2 identical over 7 bases. This CDR3 is built from 16 residues. Germline V CDR1 and CDR2: SGDLS, YYNGEE. With V trimmed by 4 bases and J by 4 bases, 10 bases remained unmatched. The CDR3 DNA is TGTGCCAGCAGCTTAGGGACTACCAAGGCCACCGGGGAGCTGTTTTTT. It codes for CASSLGTTKATGELFF.

J is TRBJ1-6 and V is TRBV7-2; 7 nucleotides match TRBD1. Germline assignment: CDR1 SGHTA and CDR2 FQGNSA. The CDR3 runs to 15 residues. The J segment lost 6 bases and the V segment lost 5 bases, leaving 7 bases of the junction unmatched. In nucleotides, the CDR3 is TGTGCCAGCAGCCCGGGACAGCCTCGTAATTCACCCCTCCACTTT. Its translation: CASSPGQPRNSPLHF.

This clonotype appeared many times. V is TRBV29-1 and J is TRBJ1-6; unclear D gene. The length of the CDR3 is 12 residues. CDR1 and CDR2 from the germline V gene are SQVTM and ANQGSEA. Trimming removed 5 bases from V and 7 bases from J, with 9 bases in between. The CDR3 here is CSVQTDNSPLHF. The CDR3 coding sequence is TGCAGCGTTCAAACGGACAATTCACCCCTCCACTTT.

The chain couples TRBV9 to TRBJ2-7, with D possibly being TRBD2 (6 bases). CDR1 is SGDLS and CDR2 is YYNGEE in the germline V gene. The CDR3 runs 14 residues. Trimming pared 0 bases from V and 3 bases from J, leaving 10 bases between. This chain's CDR3 is CASSVGQGGYEQYF. The DNA of the CDR3 is TGTGCCAGCAGCGTAGGGCAGGGAGGCTACGAGCAGTACTTC.

In its sample, this clonotype was seen a few times. The chain is built from TRBV29-1 and TRBJ2-5; D is perhaps TRBD2 (6 bases). Germline lookup yields CDR1 SQVTM and CDR2 ANQGSEA. V was pared by 7 bases and J by 1 base, with 13 bases between. The CDR3 consists of 13 residues. CDR3 residues: CSASAGFQETQYF. CDR3 in DNA: TGCAGCGCTTCCGCGGGATTCCAAGAGACCCAGTACTTC.

This clonotype was seen more than once but under ten times. The CDR3 loop reads CSVYQKTGNTEAFF. DNA of the CDR3: TGCAGCGTTTATCAAAAGACAGGGAACACTGAAGCTTTCTTT. The V call is TRBV29-1, the J call TRBJ1-1; D is possibly TRBD1 (6 bases). Trimming took 5 bases from V and 1 from J, leaving 14 bases between them. Germline CDR1 reads SQVTM; CDR2 reads ANQGSEA. This CDR3 has 14 amino acids.

Of note for this clonotype: Relative to the germline gene, one junction end is altered; a read error may explain this. The CDR3 reads CCASPVTGREVGETQYF. The DNA of the CDR3 is TGCTGTGCTAGTCCCGTTACGGGGCGGGAGGTGGGGGAGACCCAGTACTTC. The V call is TRBV20-1, the J call TRBJ2-5; 8 bases agree with TRBD2. CDR1 DFQATT and CDR2 SNEGSKA come from the germline V gene (reference sequence). The CDR3 loop spans 17 amino acids.

This clonotype was picked up a small number of times. This chain connects TRBV20-1 to TRBJ1-5; D is perhaps TRBD1 (5 bases). Germline lookup yields CDR1 DFQATT and CDR2 SNEGSKA (reference sequence). The ends were cut back, 1 base at V and 1 base at J, with 11 bases in the middle. This CDR3 has 15 residues. This chain's CDR3 is CSARGGELSNQPQHF. CDR3 DNA sequence: TGCAGTGCTAGAGGGGGGGAGTTGAGCAATCAGCCCCAGCATTTT.

The V call is TRBV7-2, the J call TRBJ1-5, with a weak D call TRBD1 (5 bases). The CDR3 sequence is 15 residues long. Germline V CDR1 and CDR2: SGHTA, FQGNSA. The V gene lost 6 bases and the J gene lost 2 bases, with 14 bases spanning the gap. The CDR3 DNA reads TGTGCCAGCAGTAGAGAACAGGCGGGCAATCAGCCCCAGCATTTT. Translation gives CASSREQAGNQPQHF. Supplemented by reference TRBV7-2 and TRBJ1-5, the full variable domain reads GAGVSQSPSNKVTEKGKDVELRCDPISGHTALYWYRQSLGQGLEFLIYFQGNSAPDKSGLPSDRFSAERTGGSVSTLTIQRTQQEDSAVYLCASSREQAGNQPQHFGDGTRLSIL.

Only a few counts were recorded for this clonotype. This chain connects TRBV27 to TRBJ1-1; D is uncertain. The V gene's germline CDR1 is MNHEY and CDR2 SMNVEV (reference sequence). Trimming stripped 5 bases from V and 1 base from J, with 14 bases between. CDR3 length equals 15 residues. CDR3: CASSPQAYWNTEAFF. CDR3 nucleotide sequence: TGTGCCAGCAGTCCGCAGGCTTATTGGAACACTGAAGCTTTCTTT.

J is TRBJ1-2 and V is TRBV5-1, with 8 bases identical to TRBD1. The CDR3 runs to 14 residues. Germline values: CDR1 SGHRS, CDR2 YFSETQ. The V segment lost 1 base and the J segment 6 bases; nucleotides outside the gene matches: 5. CDR3 DNA: TGCGCCAGCAGCTTGTCCCAGGGGGCGGATGGCTACACCTTC. This translates into CASSLSQGADGYTF.

The chain is built from TRBV10-3 and TRBJ1-5; D remains ambiguous. This CDR3 is built from 14 residues. Trimming took 3 bases from V and 1 from J, leaving 7 bases between them. The germline gives CDR1 ENHRY, CDR2 SYGVKD. The CDR3 DNA reads TGTGCCATCAGTGAATGGGAAAGCAATCAGCCCCAGCATTTT. It specifies CAISEWESNQPQHF.

The J gene is TRBJ2-1, the V gene TRBV20-1; D may correspond to TRBD1 or TRBD2 (5 bases each). V lost 5 bases and J 4 bases, leaving 15 bases between the germline ends. Germline V gene data show CDR1 as DFQATT and CDR2 as SNEGSKA (reference sequence). CDR3 size: 14 residues. Written as DNA, the CDR3 is TGCAGTGCTGAAGGGGTCCGGGGTTACAATGAGCAGTTCTTC. Its translation is CSAEGVRGYNEQFF.

V usage is TRBV18 and J usage is TRBJ1-1, with TRBD1 identical over 9 bases. Trimming removed 6 bases from V and 4 bases from J; junction bases left unmatched: 9. Per germline, CDR1 KGHSH and CDR2 LQKENI. The CDR3 is 15 amino acids. This chain's CDR3 is CASSEQGAEGTEAFF. The CDR3 nucleotides are TGTGCCAGCTCGGAACAGGGGGCTGAGGGCACTGAAGCTTTCTTT.

In this sample, this clonotype turned up a few times. The chain combines TRBV7-8 with TRBJ1-1, with unresolved D. Germline V gene sequence: CDR1 SGHVS, CDR2 FQNEAQ. This CDR3 has 13 amino acids. Trimming cost V 5 bases and J 6 bases, with 13 bases left between them. CDR3 bases: TGTGCCAGCAGCCCCGAATTAGCAGCTGAAGCTTTCTTT. This gives the protein CASSPELAAEAFF.

The sample holds a few counts of this clonotype. The chain is built from TRBV6-5 and TRBJ2-3; 8 nucleotides align to TRBD1. Germline lookup yields CDR1 MNHEY and CDR2 SVGAGI. The CDR3 length is 16 residues. J lost 4 bases, V lost 2 bases, and 8 bases had no gene match. The CDR3 region has the DNA TGTGCCAGCAGTTACCAGGGGGCGGGCACCCCAGATACGCAGTATTTT. As protein: CASSYQGAGTPDTQYF.

The rearrangement joins TRBV6-5 to TRBJ1-4; the D is unclear. This CDR3 has 14 amino acids. Germline-derived CDR1 and CDR2 are MNHEY and SVGAGI. The V end was cut by 3 bases, the J end by 10 bases, with 15 bases between. CDR3 nucleotide sequence: TGTGCCAGCAGTTATAAAGGCAACCGGGGAAAACTGTTTTTT. Amino acids: CASSYKGNRGKLFF.

This chain links TRBV20-1 with TRBJ1-6; maybe TRBD1 (5 bases). Germline values: CDR1 DFQATT, CDR2 SNEGSKA (reference sequence). The CDR3 runs to 18 residues. CDR3 bases: TGCAGGGGCCAAAGACCGGGATACCAGGGAGCGTATAATTCACCCCTCCACTTT. This codes for CRGQRPGYQGAYNSPLHF.

This clonotype turned up a few times. The chain uses TRBV20-1 and TRBJ2-3, with 8 bases lining up with TRBD2. The CDR3 runs to 14 residues. Losses at the gene ends were 5 bases for V and 0 bases for J; bases not matched to a gene: 4. Germline-derived CDR1 and CDR2 are DFQATT and SNEGSKA (reference sequence). The CDR3 loop reads CSAPSGGSTDTQYF. The CDR3 DNA is TGCAGTGCTCCAAGCGGGGGAAGCACAGATACGCAGTATTTT.